The sample holds a few counts of the clone carrying this T cell receptor (beta chain). Its specificity is unknown. The sample comes from a study of T cells after posttransplantation cyclophosphamide. Study-level findings and limits: Recipient CMV seropositivity and CMV reactivation strongly tracked TRB clonality. Later post-transplant blood repertoires were often dominated by donor CD8+ memory clones. TRB overlap between skin or GI tissue T cells and blood was limited.

The assay was immunoSEQ multiplex PCR, and TCRdb's table has in-frame clones only and misses some. Of about 12,000 clones in the sample, roughly 2% were seen once. V lost 3 bases to trimming and J lost 3 bases, with 18 bases between them. CDR3 length equals 17 residues. CDR1 is MGHRA and CDR2 is YSYEKL in the germline V gene. A marrow graft followed busulfan-fludarabine conditioning, with cyclophosphamide on days +3 and +4. The TCR was taken from a male patient aged 25 to 39 who received an allogeneic stem cell transplant from a related donor, was CMV-positive, and had no GVHD. The T cells may partly be graft donor cells. Specimen: PBMCs, collected after allogeneic stem cell transplant with posttransplant cyclophosphamide. The chain recombines TRBV4-1 with TRBJ2-1; weak D call: TRBD2 (6 bases). CDR3 sequence: CASSQFWRDGYYNEQFF. The CDR3 region has the DNA TGCGCCAGCAGCCAGTTTTGGCGGGACGGATACTACAATGAGCAGTTCTTC.